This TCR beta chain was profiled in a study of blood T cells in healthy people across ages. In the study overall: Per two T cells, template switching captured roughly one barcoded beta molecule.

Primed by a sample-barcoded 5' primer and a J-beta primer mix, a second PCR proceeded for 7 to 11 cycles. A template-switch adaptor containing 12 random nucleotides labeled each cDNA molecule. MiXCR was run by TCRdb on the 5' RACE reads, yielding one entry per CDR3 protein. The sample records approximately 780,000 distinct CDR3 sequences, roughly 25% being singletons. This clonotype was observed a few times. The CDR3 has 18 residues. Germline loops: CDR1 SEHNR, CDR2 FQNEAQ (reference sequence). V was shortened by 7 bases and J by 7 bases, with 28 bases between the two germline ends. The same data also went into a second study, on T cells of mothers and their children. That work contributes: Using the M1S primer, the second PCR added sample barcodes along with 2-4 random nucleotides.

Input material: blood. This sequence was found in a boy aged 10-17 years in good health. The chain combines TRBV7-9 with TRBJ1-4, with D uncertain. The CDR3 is CASTPGRRGSRGFEKLFF. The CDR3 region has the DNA TGTGCCAGCACCCCAGGTCGGCGGGGTAGTAGAGGGTTTGAAAAACTGTTTTTT. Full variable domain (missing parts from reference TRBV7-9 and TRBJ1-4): DTGVSQNPRHKITKRGQNVTFRCDPISEHNRLYWYRQTLGQGPEFLTYFQNEAQLEKSRLLSDRFSAERPKGSFSTLEIQRTEQGDSAMYLCASTPGRRGSRGFEKLFFGSGTQLSVL.